A single T cell receptor (beta chain) is shown here with its context. Per the germline V gene, CDR1 is MNHEY and CDR2 is SMNVEV (reference sequence). This CDR3 spans 14 amino acids. Trimming took 5 bases from V and 7 from J, leaving 15 bases between them. This entry comes from a study of T cells of healthy individuals. Using its own MiXCR run on the 5' RACE reads, TCRdb lists one record per CDR3 protein. The sample gives 100,000 or so distinct CDR3 sequences, approximately 16% of which show up once; under 7.5% is in the top ten. This rearrangement joins TRBV27 to TRBJ2-1; D is undetermined. This receptor was taken from a human donor in good health. CDR3: CASSPHSGLNEQFF. In DNA form, the CDR3 reads TGTGCCAGCAGTCCACATTCCGGTCTAAATGAGCAGTTCTTC.